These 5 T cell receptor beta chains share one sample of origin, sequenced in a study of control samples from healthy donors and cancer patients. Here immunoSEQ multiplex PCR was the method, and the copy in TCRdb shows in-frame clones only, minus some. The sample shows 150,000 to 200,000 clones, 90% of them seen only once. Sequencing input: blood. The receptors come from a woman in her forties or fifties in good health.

The CDR3 loop reads CASRGGGDLGYTF. CDR3 in DNA: TGTGCCAGCAGAGGGGGTGGGGACCTTGGCTACACCTTC. The chain employs TRBV7-9 and TRBJ1-2, with TRBD1 as a possible D gene (6 bases). This CDR3 is built from 13 residues. Trimming left V 6 bases short and J 7 bases short, with 15 bases between. Germline-derived CDR1 and CDR2 are SEHNR and FQNEAQ (reference sequence).

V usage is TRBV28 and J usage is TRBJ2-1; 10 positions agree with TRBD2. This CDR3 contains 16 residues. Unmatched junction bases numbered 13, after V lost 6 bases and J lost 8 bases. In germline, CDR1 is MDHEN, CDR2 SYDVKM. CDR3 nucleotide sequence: TGTGCCAGCAGGGCACCGGGAAGCGGGAGGGCGCATGAGCAGTTCTTC. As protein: CASRAPGSGRAHEQFF. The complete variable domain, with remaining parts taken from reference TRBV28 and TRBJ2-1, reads DVKVTQSSRYLVKRTGEKVFLECVQDMDHENMFWYRQDPGLGLRLIYFSYDVKMKEKGDIPEGYSVSREKKERFSLILESASTNQTSMYLCASRAPGSGRAHEQFFGPGTRLTVL.

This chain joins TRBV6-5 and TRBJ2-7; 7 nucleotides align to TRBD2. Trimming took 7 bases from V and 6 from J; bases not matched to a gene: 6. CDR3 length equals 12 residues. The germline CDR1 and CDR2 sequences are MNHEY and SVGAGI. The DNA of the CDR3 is TGTGCCAGCAAAAGACTAGCCGGCGAGCAGTACTTC. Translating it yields CASKRLAGEQYF.

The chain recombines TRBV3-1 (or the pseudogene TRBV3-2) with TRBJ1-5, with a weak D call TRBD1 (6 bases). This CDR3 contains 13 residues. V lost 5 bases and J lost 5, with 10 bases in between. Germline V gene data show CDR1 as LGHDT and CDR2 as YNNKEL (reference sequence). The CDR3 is CASSFPGDQPQHF. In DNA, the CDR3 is TGTGCCAGCAGCTTCCCAGGGGATCAGCCCCAGCATTTT.

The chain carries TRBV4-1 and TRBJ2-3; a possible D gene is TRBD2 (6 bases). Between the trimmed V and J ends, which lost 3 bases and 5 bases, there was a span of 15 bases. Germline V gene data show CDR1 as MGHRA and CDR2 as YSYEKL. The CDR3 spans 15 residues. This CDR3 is CASSHPGLGGDTQYF. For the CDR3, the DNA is TGCGCCAGCAGCCACCCGGGACTTGGAGGAGATACGCAGTATTTT.